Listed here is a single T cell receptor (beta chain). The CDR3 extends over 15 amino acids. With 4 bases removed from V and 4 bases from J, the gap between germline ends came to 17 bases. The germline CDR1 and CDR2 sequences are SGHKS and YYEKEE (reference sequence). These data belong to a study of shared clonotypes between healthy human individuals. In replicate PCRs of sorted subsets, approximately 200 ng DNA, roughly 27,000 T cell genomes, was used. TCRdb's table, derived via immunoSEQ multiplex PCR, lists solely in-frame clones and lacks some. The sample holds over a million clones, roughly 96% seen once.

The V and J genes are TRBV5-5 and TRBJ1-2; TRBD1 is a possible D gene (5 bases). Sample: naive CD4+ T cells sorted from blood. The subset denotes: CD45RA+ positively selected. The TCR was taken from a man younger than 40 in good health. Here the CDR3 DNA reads TGTGCCAGCAGCAGAGGACATATGGACCGCTATGGCTACACCTTC. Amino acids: CASSRGHMDRYGYTF.